This T cell receptor (beta chain) was sequenced in a study of cytomegalovirus exposure and HLA in healthy donors listed by TCRdb under 2017. For the study in its entirety: An earlier analysis of roughly 500 of the donors reported 276 Gb of sequence data and approximately 120 million unique TCR beta sequences obtained from about 200 million T cells. About 280 gigabases of sequencing data and around 80 million unique TCR sequences made up an early release that covered nearly 650 HLA-typed donors. Among the roughly 400 genotyped donors, 81% belonged to the genetic ancestry cluster associated with self-reported Caucasian donors. The aim of the study was to test whether cataloging public T cell receptors could identify signatures of past pathogen exposure. The study used immunosequencing to profile the T cell repertoires of under 700 subjects and linked those repertoires to cytomegalovirus serostatus. In addition to the first cohort of around 670 subjects, a separate validation cohort of 100 to 150 different subjects was used. The study combined high-throughput TCR immunosequencing, statistical association of individual TCRs with disease status, and machine learning to predict cytomegalovirus infection status. To study patterns of TCR occurrence, a later analysis re-analyzed previously published TCR beta repertoires from 500 to 850 donors and added high-resolution HLA genotyping. Rather than drawing on any new phenotypic data, the later analysis identified candidate immune exposures from TCR beta sequences and the way those sequences occurred across donors. An earlier analysis of nearly 600 of the donors applied high-throughput TCR beta sequencing to assess whether each TCR beta V gene segment acted as functional or pseudogenic. Donor age, sex, ethnicity and CMV serostatus were compiled alongside the repertoire data. In a later genetic analysis, genome-wide SNP genotypes for about 60% of the 666 donors were used, and that subset was treated as a discovery cohort. Every discovery cohort repertoire had been produced on one sequencing platform. Class I and class II HLA loci were covered by the typing at four-digit resolution. The number of donors typed differed by locus, with roughly 620-630 for A, B, C, DRB1 and DQB1, over 500 for DQA1, 600 to 610 for DPA1, and approximately 470 for DPB1. Several DR-DQ haplotypes were treated as single units for association and clustering because of strong linkage in the cohort. Across 398 genotyped donors of the cohort, an average of roughly 250,000 unique TCR beta nucleotide sequences per donor were sequenced, and 15% to 20% of those sequences were non-productive. The investigation overall reported the following: According to a later genetic analysis, donors in an Asian-associated ancestry cluster had fewer N-insertions in productive TCRs than the approximately 690-donor mean. A later analysis found that most CMV-associated TCR beta chains appeared HLA-restricted, with HLA associations seemingly driven largely by CMV exposure. A later analysis reported that several top co-occurrence clusters appeared linked to parvovirus B19, influenza, CMV and Epstein-Barr virus. V-gene and J-gene trimming of TCR beta chains was associated with a missense DCLRE1C variant in a later genetic analysis, and the association was replicated in an independent cohort. Roughly uniform sequencing depth across donors was assumed in presence/absence analyses, although this assumption may not hold. A further reported finding was that TCR beta sequences accurately predicted the HLA-A and HLA-B alleles for most subjects in the first cohort. Linkage disequilibrium might explain the correlated functional status among segregating V segments, but an unknown experimental factor could not be ruled out. Because some donors lacked HLA typing at each locus, the association tests relied only on the typed subset. While some public TCRs were present in many individuals, most TCR sequences turned up only very rarely across donors. This cohort had only TCR beta chains sequenced, and the lack of alpha or paired-chain data limited which features could be detected. The authors suggested that the approach could potentially be generalized to other disease states and immunological phenotypes. The classifier was reported to diagnose cytomegalovirus status with high specificity and sensitivity in both the original cohort and the validation cohort. In vitro tests confirmed that a few of the cytomegalovirus-associated TCR beta chains recognize cytomegalovirus antigens. The only immune exposure information available for the cohort was CMV serostatus. Some IMGT-functional V segments, including TRBV6-2 and TRBV6-3, could not be told apart with the 87-base-pair reads, so those segments were excluded. A total of about 150 TCR beta chains were listed by the study as associated with cytomegalovirus. Compared with equally common non-associated chains, HLA-associated TCR beta chains in a later analysis were more clonally expanded and had lower generation probabilities. In a later analysis, around 17,000 TCR beta sequences were associated with specific HLA alleles at a false discovery rate of 0.05. A group of highly shared sequence variants was considered likely to be a technical artifact of the sequencing pipeline. Over 15 rarely observed V segments, including chromosome 9 orphons, were excluded from the earlier analysis of just under 600 of the donors because counts were too low. An earlier analysis of some 560 of the donors showed that most TCR beta V segments appeared in productive rearrangements either about 87% or about 30% of the time, which broadly matched IMGT annotations. In a later analysis, TCR association rates were found to vary across HLA loci, with the most associated TCRs seen for DRB1 alleles and the fewest for HLA-C alleles. When HLA alleles, especially DR and DQ, strongly co-occurred, TCR associations were difficult to assign to individual alleles.

A few counts support this clone. Its antigen has not been determined. No base qualities exist here, and no much larger clone lies one base off it. Library preparation was by the immunoSEQ multiplex PCR assay. A mixture of 60 forward primers for TCR Vbeta segments and 13 reverse primers for TCR Jbeta segments was used in the multiplex PCR. A multiplex PCR assay on genomic DNA amplified the CDR3 region of rearranged TCR beta genes. On the Illumina HiSeq System, the amplified TCR beta libraries were sequenced as 87-base-pair reads. The published analysis was carried out like this. A later analysis counted approximately 74 million unique TCR beta chains across the 670 or so repertoires, and some 11 million of these chains were shared by at least two donors. To remove PCR and sequencing errors, raw reads were error-corrected and collapsed into unique sequences using a nearest-neighbor algorithm that merged closely related sequences. V, D and J gene segments were assigned by aligning CDR3 sequences to IMGT reference sequences. For a sequence to be retained, a match of at least six nucleotides was required to both a V gene segment and a J gene segment. Rearrangements were classified as productive when the CDR3 lacked stop codons and remained in frame with V and J, and all other rearrangements were classified as non-productive. Following IMGT convention, CDR3 was defined as the stretch from the second conserved V-encoded cysteine to the conserved J-encoded phenylalanine. In an earlier analysis of 500 to 650 of the donors, sequences lacking an unambiguous match to a single V gene segment were excluded. In an earlier analysis of around 590 of the donors, a V segment was called functional when productive rearrangements were above 56.7%, and segregating when the standard deviation between donors exceeded 5%. To diagnose cytomegalovirus status from the catalog of TCR beta chain sequences, a statistical classification framework was built. In a later analysis, TCR nucleotide sequences were compared against IMGT/GENE-DB human TR gene sequences so that V and J genes could be assigned. In a later analysis, CDR3 sequences and most-parsimonious VDJ recombination scenarios were assigned using the TCRdist pipeline. In a later analysis, each TCR beta chain was defined by its CDR3 amino acid sequence together with its V-gene family, and reads without a unique V-gene family were excluded. As a way to deal with suspected cross-contamination and a sequencing artifact, a later analysis dropped roughly 600 nucleotide sequences that were highly shared and had low generation probability. In a later analysis, a clonal expansion index was calculated for each public chain from normalized within-repertoire ranks of inferred template counts. Generation probabilities in a later analysis came from a VDJ recombination model fitted to out-of-frame rearrangements, and those results were checked against IGoR. In a later analysis, TCR-TCR, TCR-HLA and TCR-CMV co-occurrence was scored with hypergeometric tests, and a repertoire-size bias correction was applied to TCR pairs. To estimate false discovery rates, a later analysis permuted the HLA or CMV assignments 20 times. In a later analysis, co-occurring TCRs were grouped using DBSCAN, and TCRdist sequence similarity was added for clustering within HLA-allele-positive subsets. Repertoires with fewer than 30,000 or more than 120,000 public chains, plus five repertoires with anomalous nucleotide sharing, were excluded from co-occurrence clustering. TCRdb's version of the immuneACCESS table is confined to in-frame rearrangements and falls short of the full clone set. An unresolved V gene accounts for under half of the shortfall where checked; the remainder is of unknown origin. V and J calls plus clone size are reproduced from that table; the DNA served to infer D and trimming. The sample records some 150,000 clones, 70% to 80% of which are singletons. The ten largest make up 6% to 8.5% of the sample.

For CDR1 and CDR2, the germline V gene lists ENHRY and SYGVKD. Taken from cysteine to phenylalanine, the CDR3 has 17 residues. CDR3 DNA only is kept here, 51 bases in frame from base 1. V has 3 bases trimmed and J has 6 bases trimmed; junction bases matching no gene number 7. The cohort comprised 710 or so healthy bone marrow donors. Cohort members were all nominally healthy when sampled, although unrecorded immune exposures were likely present. The donor was CMV seropositive and belonged to the group of 250 to 300 seropositive cohort members. A peripheral blood sample was provided by each donor, and peripheral blood mononuclear cells were used for TCR beta sequencing. Genomic DNA was extracted from the blood cell samples with the Qiagen DNeasy Blood Extraction Kit.

The rearrangement combines TRBV10-3 with TRBJ2-1; 14 of the junction bases match TRBD2. This receptor was taken from a man aged 30 to 45 in good health and CMV-seropositive. Sequencing was performed on PBMCs. The CDR3 protein: CAISDLKGLAGANEQFF. At the DNA level, the sequence is TGTGCCATCAGTGACTTGAAGGGACTAGCGGGAGCCAATGAGCAGTTCTTC.